Detailed here is one T cell receptor beta chain. This clonotype was counted at least ten times. There is no known antigen for this receptor. No clone much larger than this one lies a single base away; base qualities are absent. TCR beta CDR3 regions were amplified from RNA transcripts. For the first round of RT-PCR on the TCR CDR3, the HTBI primer set was used together with the Qiagen OneStep RT-PCR kit. Libraries were constructed in a second round of multiplex PCR, after which size selection and purification were carried out. Paired-end sequencing of the libraries was performed with 100 bp reads on an Illumina HiSeq2000. Processing in the source paper ran as follows. SOAPnuke was used to process the raw data, removing reads that contained adapters or uncalled bases, had a mean Phred below 15, or lacked an exact match to the constant primer or identifier. COPE v1.2.5 was used to merge high-quality paired reads, and clonotypes were defined as unique nucleotide sequences. MiTCR v1.1 was used to align the clonotypes against IMGT TRBV, TRBD and TRBJ reference segments. The analysis was restricted to V-J combinations with a frequency above 0.0001, which together covered about 99% of the repertoires. The TCS score was defined as the ratio of F50 (clonal expansion) to E x V (chaos), calculated using BLOSUM62-based TCRdist between CDR3 peptides within each V-J. Welch's t-statistics and random forest reduced 500 to 650 V-J features to 10 to 15, which were used in a naive Bayes classifier (R e1071). The public sequencing data were trimmed at Q25 with fastp and processed into clonotypes with MiXCR by TCRdb, which kept only in-frame beta chains. Rows are combined by CDR3 protein, so each entry shows the most common genes and DNA. For this entry, the V and J calls and clone size follow TCRdb and not the study's own pipeline. For this sample there are about 420,000 distinct CDR3 sequences; 15% to 18% appear just once. The ten biggest clones cover around 14% of the sample.

V ends up 4 bases short and J 2 bases short, with an unmatched junction base count of 22. Measured from the cysteine to the phenylalanine, the CDR3 is 20 residues long. Only the CDR3 DNA is retained, 60 bases long and in frame from the first base. CDR1 SGHVS and CDR2 FQNEAQ were looked up in the germline V gene. A patient counted as having stable Graves' hyperthyroidism if no progression to ophthalmopathy occurred over 18 months of follow-up. Hyperthyroidism patients were newly diagnosed, with disease duration under 2 months, and aged 18 to 65 years. Any patient with an uncontrolled infection, another autoimmune disease, pregnancy or lactation was excluded. Clinical symptoms, serum thyroxine and TRAb, thyroid ultrasound, and orbital computed tomography formed the basis for the diagnoses. PBMCs were separated from roughly 10 ml of fresh peripheral blood using Ficoll-Paque density gradient centrifugation. Total RNA was extracted with Trizol reagent, and quality was checked on an Agilent 2100 Bioanalyzer.

This sample is part of a study of T cells in Graves' hyperthyroidism and ophthalmopathy (dated by TCRdb to between 2018 and 2021). For the study in its entirety: Peripheral blood samples were taken at the time of initial diagnosis, prior to any treatment. To identify distinguishing TCR V-J signatures, a discovery cohort of around 98 patients was used, comprising 43 with Graves' ophthalmopathy and some 60 with stable Graves' hyperthyroidism. Whether ophthalmopathy could be predicted prospectively was tested in an independent validation cohort made up of roughly 20 hyperthyroidism patients plus 17 patients who later progressed to ophthalmopathy. For training and testing, the roughly 93 patients in the discovery cohort were randomly divided in a 7:3 ratio. In more than 5 Graves' hyperthyroidism patients, the study also compared T-cell repertoires from thyroid tissue with T-cell repertoires from blood. After sampling, hyperthyroidism patients received methimazole starting at 30 mg daily, and ophthalmopathy patients received high-dose intravenous methylprednisolone. The paper describes TCR Vbeta CDR3 sequencing of some 130 peripheral blood samples, made up of some 42 ophthalmopathy patients, around 73 hyperthyroidism patients and roughly 17 progressor patients. General conclusions and limits of the study: During validation, the model predicted progression to ophthalmopathy a median of around 6 months ahead of onset, with around 71% sensitivity and 72% to 85% specificity. Blood samples also contained most of the expanded thyroid clonotypes (frequency above 0.001), which suggests that blood repertoires may reflect thyroid immune responses. A 13 V-J signature model separated ophthalmopathy from stable hyperthyroidism, with approximately 87% sensitivity and roughly 81% specificity in cross-validation and 80%/75% in testing. Sample size was not statistically predetermined, and investigators were not blinded to group allocation.

Here the chain combines TRBV7-8 and TRBJ2-7; the central 8 bases match TRBD1. The material sequenced was blood. This clonotype was sampled from a woman aged 18-29 years with Graves' hyperthyroidism. Here the CDR3 is given as CASSYRGTGGYGGRPYEQYF. The bases read TGTGCCAGCAGCTACCGAGGGACAGGCGGTTACGGGGGAAGGCCCTACGAGCAGTACTTC.